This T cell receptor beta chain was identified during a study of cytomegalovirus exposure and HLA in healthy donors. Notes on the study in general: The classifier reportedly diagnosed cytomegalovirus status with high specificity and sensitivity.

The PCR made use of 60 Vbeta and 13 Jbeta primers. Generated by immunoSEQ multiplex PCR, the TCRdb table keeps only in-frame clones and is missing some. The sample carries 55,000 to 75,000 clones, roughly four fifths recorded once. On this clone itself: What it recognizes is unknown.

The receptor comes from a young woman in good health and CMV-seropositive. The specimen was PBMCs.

The CDR3 is CASSADYHNEQFF. The CDR3 region has the DNA TGTGCCAGCAGCGCGGACTACCACAATGAGCAGTTCTTC. The chain combines TRBV5-4 with TRBJ2-1, with a weak D call TRBD2 (6 bases). Germline V gene lookup returns CDR1 SGHNT and CDR2 YYREEE (reference sequence). Trimming left V 4 bases short and J 5 bases short, with 10 bases between. The CDR3 contains 13 residues.